A single sample is the source of the 3 T cell receptor beta chains below, sequenced in a study of T-cell memory formation after mild COVID-19. TCRdb reanalysed the 5' RACE reads using MiXCR and keeps one entry per CDR3 protein. Among 310,000 or so distinct CDR3 sequences listed, more than 15% were seen once. Sequencing used PBMCs or a T cell subset sorted from them (not recorded which). These receptors were obtained from a man between 18 and 35 years old who had mild COVID-19 (a few samples of this study predate the infection). Cell type and time point are not known.

At least ten counts were recorded for this clonotype. The rearrangement uses TRBV12-3 or TRBV12-4 and TRBJ2-7; 7 bases match TRBD2. The CDR3 has 14 residues. Trimming removed 6 bases from V and 4 bases from J; junction bases left unmatched: 9. The CDR3 sequence is CASRPPSGAYEQYF. The CDR3 nucleotides are TGTGCCAGCAGACCTCCCAGCGGGGCTTACGAGCAGTACTTC.

Only one count was recorded for this clonotype. With a much larger clone just one base away, this may be a read error. This sequence joins TRBV7-9 and TRBJ2-5; D may match TRBD1 or TRBD2 (5 bases each). V was trimmed by 4 bases and J by 0 bases, leaving 9 bases between them. Germline V CDR1 and CDR2: SEHNR, FQNEAQ (reference sequence). This CDR3 has 14 residues. CDR3 protein: CASSYVGDQETQYF. The DNA of the CDR3 is TGTGCCAGCAGCTACGTGGGGGACCAAGAGACCCAGTACTTC.

The sample holds a few counts of this clonotype. The rearrangement uses TRBV2 and TRBJ2-2; 11 nucleotides agree with TRBD1. The CDR3 runs 15 residues. J gave up 4 bases and V 8 bases, and 6 bases lay outside the gene matches. Germline CDR1 and CDR2: SNHLY and FYNNEI. The CDR3 spells CASGGQGAGTGELFF. The DNA of the CDR3 is TGTGCCAGCGGTGGACAGGGGGCAGGCACCGGGGAGCTGTTTTTT.